Here is one T cell receptor beta chain with its context. What it recognizes is unknown. This entry belongs to a study of cytomegalovirus exposure and HLA in healthy donors. Regarding the study as a whole: In vitro, three CMV-associated chains proved specific for CMV antigens.

Clones were read by immunoSEQ multiplex PCR, and TCRdb kept only the in-frame ones, dropping some. Of 140,000 or so clones listed, 91% were seen once; the top ten hold 0.6% to 0.85%. The clonotype originates from a man younger than 35 in good health and CMV-seronegative. The sequencing input was PBMCs.

As DNA, the CDR3 is TGTGCCAGCAGCTTAGGGGGGTCCAGGCGGGAGCTCACAGATACGCAGTATTTT. Encoded protein: CASSLGGSRRELTDTQYF. This rearrangement joins TRBV11-3 to TRBJ2-3; 7 bases map to TRBD2. The germline CDR1 and CDR2 sequences are SGHNT and YENEEA. With 1 base clipped from V and 2 bases from J, the junction kept 12 bases outside the gene matches. This CDR3 spans 18 amino acids.